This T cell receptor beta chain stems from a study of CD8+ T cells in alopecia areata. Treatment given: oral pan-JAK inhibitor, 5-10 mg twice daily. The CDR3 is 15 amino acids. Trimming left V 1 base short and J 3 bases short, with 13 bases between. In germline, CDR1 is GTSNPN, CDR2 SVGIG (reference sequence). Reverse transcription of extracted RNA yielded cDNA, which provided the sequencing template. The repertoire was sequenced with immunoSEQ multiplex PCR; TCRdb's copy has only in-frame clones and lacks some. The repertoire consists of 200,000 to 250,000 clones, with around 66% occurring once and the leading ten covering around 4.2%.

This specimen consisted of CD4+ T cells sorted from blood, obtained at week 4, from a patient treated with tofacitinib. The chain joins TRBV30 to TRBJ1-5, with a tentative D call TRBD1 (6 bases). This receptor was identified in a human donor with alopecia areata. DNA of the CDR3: TGTGCCTGGAGTGCGCTCGGACAGTTCAATCAGCCCCAGCATTTT. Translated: CAWSALGQFNQPQHF.